This entry lists 15 T cell receptor beta chains sequenced from one sample in a study of beta chain features in type 1 diabetes. Since all of the isolated RNA was reverse transcribed, expressed TCRB transcripts were what got sequenced. Sequencing used immunoSEQ multiplex PCR; TCRdb keeps in-frame clones, though not all of them. The sample includes around 430,000 clones, 30% seen only once; the top ten take about 0.06%. What was sequenced was naive CD4+ T cells from blood. Receptors originate from a man aged 18-30 years in good health.

The chain is built from TRBV7-3 and TRBJ2-1; D remains unclear. The germline gives CDR1 SGHTA, CDR2 FQGTGA. This CDR3 comprises 17 residues. V was pared by 1 base and J by 0 bases, with 13 bases between. Here the CDR3 DNA reads TGTGCCAGCAGCTTAAGTGGTAGCCCTAACTCCTACAATGAGCAGTTCTTC. Its translation is CASSLSGSPNSYNEQFF.

This clone was observed a handful of times. The chain carries TRBV15 and TRBJ2-1; D not resolved. The V end was cut by 2 bases, the J end by 7 bases, with 15 bases between. Germline V gene data show CDR1 as LNHNV and CDR2 as YYDKDF (reference sequence). CDR3 length: 15 amino acids. The CDR3 nucleotides read TGTGCCACCAGCAGATTAGGACGAGAGAATAATGAGCAGTTCTTC. Amino acid sequence: CATSRLGRENNEQFF.

V is TRBV6-1 and J is TRBJ2-2; D not resolved. This CDR3 comprises 13 residues. Trimming removed 6 bases from V and 1 base from J, with 6 bases in between. Per the germline V gene, CDR1 is MNHNS and CDR2 is SASEGT. The CDR3 loop reads CASSLQNTGELFF. In DNA, the CDR3 is TGTGCCAGCAGCCTCCAGAACACCGGGGAGCTGTTTTTT.

In its sample, this clone was seen a few times. V is TRBV7-9 and J is TRBJ2-1; 8 positions agree with TRBD2. Germline V lookup: CDR1 SEHNR, CDR2 FQNEAQ (reference sequence). The CDR3 length is 17 residues. The junction had 9 bases not matched to a gene; V was cut back by 5 bases and J by 0 bases. The CDR3 DNA follows: TGTGCCAGCAGCGAGATAAGCGGGAGTCCCTCCTACAATGAGCAGTTCTTC. Translating gives CASSEISGSPSYNEQFF.

V is TRBV7-9 and J is TRBJ1-5; a weak D match, TRBD1 (6 bases). V was cut by 8 bases and J by 1 base, with 12 bases left in between. The CDR3 sequence is 14 residues long. Germline V CDR1 and CDR2: SEHNR, FQNEAQ (reference sequence). This CDR3 is CASGVTGSNQPQHF. The CDR3 DNA reads TGTGCCAGCGGGGTAACAGGGAGCAATCAGCCCCAGCATTTT.

This clone was observed a handful of times. The V call is TRBV29-1, the J call TRBJ2-7; 9 nucleotides align to TRBD1. J gave up 4 bases and V 6 bases, and 10 bases lay outside the gene matches. The CDR3 is 14 amino acids. Germline lookup yields CDR1 SQVTM and CDR2 ANQGSEA. CDR3 in amino acids: CSVQLGQGPYEQYF. In DNA form, the CDR3 reads TGCAGCGTGCAATTAGGACAGGGGCCGTACGAGCAGTACTTC.

This sequence joins TRBV5-4 and TRBJ2-7; a possible D gene is TRBD2 (6 bases). The germline V gene has CDR1 SGHNT and CDR2 YYREEE (reference sequence). This CDR3 is built from 12 residues. Trimming stripped 5 bases from V and 3 bases from J, with 9 bases between. CDR3 DNA sequence: TGTGCCAGCAGTGGAGGGAGCTACGAGCAGTACTTC. Its translation: CASSGGSYEQYF.

This rearrangement joins TRBV4-1 to TRBJ2-7; possible D gene TRBD1, 5 bases. Trimming removed 0 bases at V and 9 bases at J, with 6 bases between. The CDR3 contains 11 residues. The V gene's germline CDR1 is MGHRA and CDR2 YSYEKL. The CDR3 region is CASSQDRAQYF. The CDR3 nucleotides read TGCGCCAGCAGCCAAGACAGGGCGCAGTACTTC.

The chain has TRBV5-1 and TRBJ2-1; a possible D gene is TRBD2 (6 bases). CDR3 length equals 16 residues. The V and J ends lost 0 bases and 4 bases respectively, with 14 bases between them. Germline V CDR1 and CDR2: SGHRS, YFSETQ. The CDR3 protein is CASSLALAPTYNEQFF. The CDR3, as DNA: TGCGCCAGCAGCTTGGCCCTAGCGCCTACTTACAATGAGCAGTTCTTC. Full variable domain (missing parts from reference TRBV5-1 and TRBJ2-1): KAGVTQTPRYLIKTRGQQVTLSCSPISGHRSVSWYQQTPGQGLQFLFEYFSETQRNKGNFPGRFSGRQFSNSRSEMNVSTLELGDSALYLCASSLALAPTYNEQFFGPGTRLTVL.

There are a few counts of this clone. The rearrangement joins TRBV6-1 to TRBJ1-5, with a tentative D call TRBD1 (6 bases). Between the trimmed V and J ends, which lost 6 bases and 2 bases, there was a span of 11 bases. This CDR3 has 14 residues. Germline CDR1 is MNHNS and CDR2 is SASEGT. Written as DNA, the CDR3 is TGTGCCAGCAGCTACAGGGTGGGCAATCAGCCCCAGCATTTT. The encoded protein is CASSYRVGNQPQHF.

The V call is TRBV7-9, the J call TRBJ2-7; tentatively, D is TRBD1 or TRBD2 (5 bases each). V lost 3 bases and J 5 bases, leaving 20 bases between the germline ends. Germline CDR1 is SEHNR and CDR2 is FQNEAQ (reference sequence). This CDR3 has 16 amino acids. CDR3 DNA: TGTGCCAGCAGCTTCCGGGGCCTGCCAGTACCCCACGAGCAGTACTTC. Translation gives CASSFRGLPVPHEQYF.

This clone has just one count. This chain links TRBV9 with TRBJ2-3; D uncertain. V shed 4 bases and J shed 4 bases, with 13 bases lying between them. The CDR3 covers 14 residues. CDR1 SGDLS and CDR2 YYNGEE come from the germline V gene. CDR3 loop: CASSPQTASDTQYF. CDR3 sequence (DNA): TGTGCCAGCAGCCCTCAGACGGCTTCAGATACGCAGTATTTT.

This clone showed up just a few times. In DNA, the CDR3 is TGCAGTGCCGCGGGATTTGAGCAGTTCTTC. This gives the protein CSAAGFEQFF. The V and J genes are TRBV20-1 and TRBJ2-1, with D possibly matching TRBD2 (6 bases). The CDR3 is made up of 10 amino acids. The germline V gene encodes CDR1 DFQATT and CDR2 SNEGSKA (reference sequence). V was pared by 6 bases and J by 9 bases, with 9 bases between.

This clone was observed a handful of times. The V call is TRBV6-1, the J call TRBJ2-1, with 15 positions matching TRBD2. CDR1 and CDR2 from the germline V gene are MNHNS and SASEGT. The CDR3 is 15 residues long. Losses at the gene ends were 7 bases for V and 5 bases for J; bases not matched to a gene: 3. The CDR3 DNA is TGTGCCAGCACCTGGACTAGCGGGAGGGACAATGAGCAGTTCTTC. Protein product: CASTWTSGRDNEQFF.

V usage is TRBV30 and J usage is TRBJ2-1; 9 nucleotides match TRBD2. CDR1 is GTSNPN, CDR2 SVGIG, per germline (reference sequence). The length of the CDR3 is 16 residues. The junction had 13 bases not matched to a gene; V was cut back by 1 base and J by 9 bases. The CDR3 DNA follows: TGTGCCTGGAGTGGAGGCAGCGGGAGGCCCCCAGTTGAGCAGTTCTTC. Protein: CAWSGGSGRPPVEQFF.